Here is one T cell receptor beta chain with its context. This receptor's antigen is unknown. Per-nucleotide qualities are absent, and no much larger clonotype sits a single base away. These data are taken from a study of cytomegalovirus exposure and HLA in healthy donors (TCRdb year 2017). For the study in its entirety: A later analysis indicated that the 120 or so validation repertoires were generated on the platform also employed for the 700 or so repertoires of the first cohort. Besides the first cohort of under 700 subjects, a separate validation cohort made up of 120 different subjects was used. High-throughput TCR immunosequencing, statistical association of individual TCRs with disease status, and machine learning were combined to predict cytomegalovirus infection status. The study aimed to test whether signatures of past pathogen exposure could be identified by cataloging public T cell receptors. The paper as a whole reports these results and caveats: In vitro tests confirmed that a few of the cytomegalovirus-associated TCR beta chains recognize cytomegalovirus antigens. The classifier was reported to diagnose cytomegalovirus status with high specificity and sensitivity in both the original and validation cohorts. A later analysis found that TCRs clustered in the first cohort also tended to co-occur in the approximately 120 validation repertoires, with roughly 95% of cluster scores above 0. A later analysis lacked HLA typing for the validation cohort, so it scored co-occurrence in that cohort across all 110 or so repertoires. The authors suggested that the approach could potentially be extended to other disease states and immunological phenotypes. A total of about 180 TCR beta chains were listed by the study as associated with cytomegalovirus. Most TCR sequences were seen in very few donors, while some public TCRs were found in many individuals.

Separate from the approximately 670-subject first cohort, the validation cohort of some 130 subjects was the group to which the donors belonged. V ends up 4 bases short and J 0 bases short, with an unmatched junction base count of 6. The CDR3 covers 17 residues, taking in both the cysteine and the phenylalanine. Left in the record is the CDR3 DNA by itself, 51 bases read in frame from the first base. Sequences MDHEN (CDR1) and SYDVKM (CDR2) are obtained from the germline V gene. The method was the immunoSEQ multiplex PCR assay. The published analysis was carried out like this. A statistical classification framework was built for diagnosing cytomegalovirus status from the catalog of TCR beta chain sequences. TCRdb mirrors the immuneACCESS table, restricted to in-frame sequences. Some clones are absent from its copies; in checked studies, under half trace to an unresolved V gene, and the reason for the others is unknown. The D gene and trimming were derived from the DNA, and the V and J assignments and clone size from that table. Present in this sample are roughly 75,000 clones, 94% of which were seen just once. Jointly, the top ten make up 2.5% to 3.5% of the sample.

This chain is built from TRBV28 and TRBJ2-1, and 10 junction bases match TRBD2. Sequencing was performed on PBMCs. The clonotype originates from a woman between 18 and 30 years old in good health and CMV-seropositive. The DNA reads TGTGCCAGCAGTTCCCTAGCTAGCGGGAGCTCCTACAATGAGCAGTTCTTC. Its protein reads: CASSSLASGSSYNEQFF.